This T cell receptor (beta chain) emerged from a study of beta chain features in type 1 diabetes. Overall study context: Age, gender, cell numbers and subset yield matched between patients and controls. Findings and limits, study-wide: TCRB CDR3 length was moderately but significantly reduced in all four CD4+ subsets of Type 1 diabetes patients.

By way of CD45RO/CCR7/CD25/CD127/CD95/CD27, the CD4+ regulatory, stem cell-like memory, central memory and naive cells were sorted. The isolated RNA, all of it, was reverse transcribed, so expressed TCRB transcripts were what got sequenced. Using immunoSEQ multiplex PCR, the repertoire was profiled, and TCRdb retains in-frame clones only, with some absent. The sample lists about 220,000 clones; around 9.9% were seen once. This clone was seen many times. What it binds is not known. V lost 6 bases to trimming and J lost 2 bases; unmatched junction nucleotides: 8. Germline assignment: CDR1 MNHNS and CDR2 SASEGT. The CDR3 is made up of 15 amino acids.

This clonotype was sampled from a man younger than 35 in good health. The sequenced sample consisted of central memory CD4+ T cells from blood. The chain uses TRBV6-1 and TRBJ2-7; 9 bases are shared with TRBD1. The CDR3, as DNA: TGTGCCAGCAGACTCGGGACAGGGTCCACCTACGAGCAGTACTTC. Translation: CASRLGTGSTYEQYF.